This record looks at one T cell receptor beta chain sequence and its context. In the original processing: Reference gene primer amplification yielded estimated nucleated cell counts. Assay: immunoSEQ multiplex PCR; the TCRdb copy retains only in-frame clones and omits some. The DNA was the basis for D and trimming; V, J and clone size are from that table. The sample lists approximately 210,000 clones; just over 85% were seen once. The CDR3 has 12 amino acids. Per germline, CDR1 WNHNN and CDR2 SYGVQD (reference sequence). Deletions cut 5 bases from V and 5 bases from J, with 9 bases between. The data originate from a study of blood T cell repertoires in COVID-19. Study-level information: Specimens from acute and convalescent COVID-19 originated in the United States, Italy and Spain. T cells, B-cell-depleted T cells, or PBMCs supplied cDNA or gDNA.

The TCR comes from a man between 18 and 29 years old with active or convalescent COVID-19. The sequencing input was peripheral blood. V usage is TRBV10-1 and J usage is TRBJ1-1; D is perhaps TRBD1 (5 bases). The CDR3 loop is CASSLKGTEAFF. The CDR3 bases are TGCGCCAGCAGTCTTAAGGGGACTGAAGCTTTCTTT.